These 30 T cell receptor beta chains came from one sample sequenced in a study of human T cells and chemical hapten exposure. TCRdb analysed the RACE reads with MiXCR anew, one entry per CDR3 protein. The sample consists of about 360,000 distinct CDR3 sequences, approximately 6.3% of them appearing once. Time point meaning: patch test 1, 2 weeks after DPC sensitization. Treatment described: therapeutic diphenylcyclopropenone sensitization with weekly scalp DPC. This specimen consisted of whole blood, obtained in connection with sensitization to the hapten diphenylcyclopropenone (DPC). The origin of the receptors is a woman aged 18-29 years with alopecia areata. Some clones in this sample may be carry-over from other donors' samples.

This clonotype has at least ten counts. The CDR3 region has the DNA TGTGCCAGCAGTTTACGGGGGCCGAACGCCTACGAGCAGTACTTC. It encodes CASSLRGPNAYEQYF. This rearrangement joins TRBV12-3 or TRBV12-4 to TRBJ2-7; D is perhaps TRBD1 or TRBD2 (6 bases each). The CDR3 has 15 residues. Trimming took 2 bases from V and 2 from J, leaving 13 bases between them.

V is TRBV15 and J is TRBJ2-7, with TRBD1 matching 9 bases. Trimming took 6 bases from V and 1 from J; bases not matched to a gene: 7. Germline assignment: CDR1 LNHNV and CDR2 YYDKDF (reference sequence). This CDR3 is built from 15 residues. In DNA form, the CDR3 reads TGTGCCACCAGGCTTACCGGGACAGGGTCCTACGAGCAGTACTTC. Protein: CATRLTGTGSYEQYF. The full variable domain, completed using reference TRBV15 and TRBJ2-7, is DAMVIQNPRYQVTQFGKPVTLSCSQTLNHNVMYWYQQKSSQAPKLLFHYYDKDFNNEADTPDNFQSRRPNTSFCFLDIRSPGLGDTAMYLCATRLTGTGSYEQYFGPGTRLTVT.

The sample holds a few counts of this clonotype. The CDR3 protein is CASTLGLSGQPQHF. The CDR3, as DNA: TGTGCCAGCACCTTGGGGTTATCAGGTCAGCCCCAGCATTTT. V usage is TRBV12-3 or TRBV12-4 and J usage is TRBJ1-5; no clear D gene. There are 14 residues in the CDR3. V was pared by 7 bases and J by 6 bases, with 16 bases between.

This clonotype was seen a few times. The rearrangement joins TRBV7-2 to TRBJ2-2, with 13 positions matching TRBD2. This CDR3 is 15 amino acids long. Germline lookup yields CDR1 SGHTA and CDR2 FQGNSA. V was pared by 8 bases and J by 7 bases, with 7 bases of the junction left unmatched. As DNA, the CDR3 is TGTGCCAGCGCACTAGCGGGGGGGCTTGGCGGGGAGCTGTTTTTT. Its protein is CASALAGGLGGELFF.

This clonotype was detected a few times. V and J are TRBV10-3 and TRBJ2-2; D is possibly TRBD1 (7 bases). In germline, CDR1 is ENHRY, CDR2 SYGVKD. Trimming took off 9 bases at V and 0 bases at J, with 17 bases between the two ends. The CDR3 has 16 residues. The CDR3 region has the DNA TGTGCCATACTTGCGGGACAGCATCCGAACACCGGGGAGCTGTTTTTT. This encodes CAILAGQHPNTGELFF.

This clonotype has ten or more counts. The chain combines TRBV28 with TRBJ1-2; D remains unclear. The CDR3 spans 16 residues. CDR1 and CDR2 from the germline V gene are MDHEN and SYDVKM. V lost 5 bases and J 5 bases, leaving 21 bases between the germline ends. Here the CDR3 DNA reads TGTGCCAGCAGTACCTGGGTCTCCTCTCCGCGGTATGGCTACACCTTC. It yields the protein CASSTWVSSPRYGYTF.

This clonotype was seen repeatedly, ten times or more. The V call is TRBV27, the J call TRBJ2-7; 10 nucleotides align to TRBD1. With 1 base clipped from V and 5 bases from J, the junction kept 8 bases outside the gene matches. This CDR3 has 16 amino acids. CDR1 and CDR2 (germline): MNHEY, SMNVEV (reference sequence). CDR3 sequence: CASSLFGDRGLHEQYF. CDR3 nucleotides: TGTGCCAGCAGTTTATTCGGAGACAGGGGGCTCCACGAGCAGTACTTC.

This rearrangement joins TRBV29-1 to TRBJ2-3; TRBD2 agrees at 11 bases. Germline V gene sequence: CDR1 SQVTM, CDR2 ANQGSEA. This CDR3 comprises 15 residues. V was pared by 4 bases and J by 6 bases, with 9 bases of the junction left unmatched. For the CDR3, the DNA is TGCAGCGTTGTCGTAGCGGGGGGGCCATCCGATACGCAGTATTTT. Its protein product is CSVVVAGGPSDTQYF.

This chain uses TRBV5-1 with TRBJ2-1; D could derive from TRBD1 or TRBD2 (5 bases each). The CDR3 runs to 13 residues. Germline V gene sequence: CDR1 SGHRS, CDR2 YFSETQ. Trimming cost V 8 bases and J 7 bases, with 16 bases left between them. The CDR3 here is CASRDGIWNEQFF. The CDR3 region has the DNA TGCGCCAGTCGGGACGGTATTTGGAATGAGCAGTTCTTC.

CDR3 in amino acids: CATDTPGQGYTGELFF. The DNA of the CDR3 is TGTGCCACCGACACCCCGGGACAGGGGTACACCGGGGAGCTGTTTTTT. The chain combines TRBV15 with TRBJ2-2; 10 bases match TRBD1. Looked up from germline, CDR1 is LNHNV and CDR2 is YYDKDF (reference sequence). The CDR3 is 16 amino acids. V lost 8 bases to trimming and J lost 3 bases; unmatched junction nucleotides: 9.

The V gene is TRBV7-3, the J gene TRBJ2-5; no definite D call. The CDR3 runs to 13 residues. V was clipped by 3 bases and J by 5 bases, with 10 bases between them. Germline CDR1 reads SGHTA; CDR2 reads FQGTGA. The CDR3 region has the DNA TGTGCCAGCAGCTTGTTTGAGAGGGAGACCCAGTACTTC. Its protein is CASSLFERETQYF.

This clonotype was found a few times. This chain uses TRBV7-8 with TRBJ2-7, with a tentative D call TRBD2 (6 bases). There are 16 residues in the CDR3. Germline CDR1 is SGHVS and CDR2 is FQNEAQ. V lost 5 bases, J lost 0 bases, and 17 bases lay in between. The CDR3 sequence: CASSQLVLGSSYEQYF. In DNA form, the CDR3 reads TGTGCCAGCAGCCAACTTGTCCTCGGGAGCTCCTACGAGCAGTACTTC. The whole variable domain, remainder taken from reference TRBV7-8 and TRBJ2-7, is GAGVSQSPRYKVAKRGQDVALRCDPISGHVSLFWYQQALGQGPEFLTYFQNEAQLDKSGLPSDRFFAERPEGSVSTLKIQRTQQEDSAVYLCASSQLVLGSSYEQYFGPGTRLTVT.

This clonotype was found a few times. V usage is TRBV7-8 and J usage is TRBJ2-7; D possibly matches TRBD1 or TRBD2 (6 bases each). Germline assignment: CDR1 SGHVS and CDR2 FQNEAQ. The V end lost 5 bases, the J end lost 0 bases, and 17 bases lay between the germline ends. The CDR3 covers 16 residues. CDR3 amino acids: CASSPGGQGHSYEQYF. CDR3 nucleotide sequence: TGTGCCAGCAGCCCAGGAGGGCAGGGACACTCCTACGAGCAGTACTTC.

The chain uses TRBV6-5 and TRBJ1-1, with D perhaps matching TRBD1 (5 bases). With 3 bases removed from V and 6 bases from J, the gap between germline ends came to 23 bases. CDR3 length: 17 residues. Germline-derived CDR1 and CDR2 are MNHEY and SVGAGI. CDR3 nucleotides: TGTGCCAGCAGTTATTGGCCTTCAATGGGGGTCATCGCTGAAGCTTTCTTT. Protein: CASSYWPSMGVIAEAFF.

This clonotype was detected a few times. The chain links TRBV2 to TRBJ2-3; D ambiguous. Looked up from germline, CDR1 is SNHLY and CDR2 is FYNNEI. The CDR3 extends over 14 amino acids. The germline V and J ends were trimmed by 8 bases and 0 bases, with 12 bases remaining between them. This CDR3 reads CASRGYPSTDTQYF. The CDR3 region has the DNA TGTGCCAGCCGCGGATACCCTAGCACAGATACGCAGTATTTT.

This clonotype has a handful of counts. CDR3 region: CASSGHGLGADTQYF. The CDR3 DNA reads TGTGCCAGCAGTGGTCACGGGCTAGGGGCTGATACGCAGTATTTT. V usage is TRBV2 and J usage is TRBJ2-3; weak D call: TRBD1 (5 bases). Deletions cut 4 bases from V and 6 bases from J, with 17 bases between. This CDR3 is 15 amino acids long. Germline loops: CDR1 SNHLY, CDR2 FYNNEI.

This clonotype showed up many times. The gene calls are TRBV4-3 and TRBJ2-7, with D tentatively TRBD1 (6 bases). CDR1 and CDR2 from the germline V gene are LGHNA and YSLEER. V lost 0 bases, J lost 2 bases, and 11 bases lay in between. The CDR3 contains 15 residues. The CDR3 nucleotides are TGCGCCAGCAGCCAAGATCGGGACACCGCCTACGAGCAGTACTTC. Protein sequence: CASSQDRDTAYEQYF.

In this sample, this clonotype turned up a few times. The J gene is TRBJ1-1, the V gene TRBV10-2; tentative D call: TRBD1 (5 bases). The V gene's germline CDR1 is WSHSY and CDR2 SAAADI. There are 12 residues in the CDR3. Trimming removed 9 bases at V and 3 bases at J, with 11 bases between. CDR3 protein: CASSRAYTEAFF. The CDR3 coding sequence is TGCGCCAGTTCCAGGGCGTACACTGAAGCTTTCTTT.

Remarks on this clonotype: A much larger clone sits a single nucleotide away, making a read error possible. The chain couples TRBV4-1 to TRBJ2-7; no definite D call. Looked up from germline, CDR1 is MGHRA and CDR2 is YSYEKL. The CDR3 consists of 16 residues. The ends were cut back, 4 bases at V and 0 bases at J, with 16 bases in the middle. CDR3 sequence: CASSPYGQVLSYEQYF. In DNA, the CDR3 is TGCGCCAGCAGCCCCTATGGGCAGGTCCTCTCCTACGAGCAGTACTTC.

This clonotype has a handful of counts. The V and J genes are TRBV10-3 and TRBJ2-1, with 7 bases that match TRBD2. CDR1 and CDR2 from the germline V gene are ENHRY and SYGVKD. With V trimmed by 6 bases and J by 7 bases, 9 bases remained unmatched. CDR3 size: 14 residues. The CDR3 DNA sequence: TGTGCCATCAGCGACCGAAGCGGGGTAAATGAGCAGTTCTTC. This translates into CAISDRSGVNEQFF.

The chain couples TRBV7-8 to TRBJ2-7; 7 positions match TRBD1. The CDR3 has 13 residues. V was pared by 8 bases and J by 3 bases, with 7 bases of the junction left unmatched. Germline V gene data show CDR1 as SGHVS and CDR2 as FQNEAQ. CDR3 DNA: TGTGCCAGCCTCGAACGACAGGGCTACGAGCAGTACTTC. This translates into CASLERQGYEQYF.

This clonotype showed up just a few times. The chain couples TRBV5-6 to TRBJ1-1, with D possibly TRBD1 on 5 matching bases. The length of the CDR3 is 16 residues. Germline V gene data show CDR1 as SGHDT and CDR2 as YYEEEE. Trimming shortened V by 5 bases and J by 7 bases, and 24 bases separated the two germline ends. In DNA form, the CDR3 reads TGTGCCAGCAGGTCGACAAGAGCAGCAGGGACCGATGAAGCTTTCTTT. Translation gives CASRSTRAAGTDEAFF.

The chain uses TRBV9 and TRBJ1-3, with a tentative D call TRBD1 (6 bases). The V gene's germline CDR1 is SGDLS and CDR2 YYNGEE. The CDR3 contains 15 residues. V lost 3 bases and J 4 bases, leaving 14 bases between the germline ends. CDR3 amino acids: CASSASTGTGNTIYF. The CDR3 DNA sequence: TGTGCCAGCAGCGCAAGTACAGGGACCGGAAACACCATATATTTT.

This clonotype was recorded at least ten times. The chain uses TRBV7-2 and TRBJ2-3; no firm D call. The CDR3 is 12 residues long. Trimming removed 5 bases from V and 6 bases from J, with 9 bases in between. Germline assignment: CDR1 SGHTA and CDR2 FQGNSA. CDR3 in DNA: TGTGCCAGCAGCCCTCCTTCGGATACGCAGTATTTT. It specifies CASSPPSDTQYF.

This clonotype has more than one count but fewer than ten. The rearrangement uses TRBV2 and TRBJ2-5; TRBD1 is a possible D gene (5 bases). Per germline, CDR1 SNHLY and CDR2 FYNNEI. The CDR3 sequence is 13 residues long. V shed 10 bases and J shed 1 base, with 13 bases lying between them. This CDR3 reads CAISQGFQETQYF. For the CDR3, the DNA is TGTGCCATTTCTCAGGGTTTCCAAGAGACCCAGTACTTC.

This clonotype was observed many times. The rearrangement joins TRBV6-4 to TRBJ2-3; 10 bases align to TRBD2. CDR1 is MRHNA and CDR2 is SNTAGT in the germline V gene. The CDR3 is 15 amino acids. The ends lost 5 bases at V and 6 bases at J; junction bases unmatched: 8. CDR3 bases: TGTGCCAGCAGTCTGAGCGGGGGGGCCAGCGATACGCAGTATTTT. It specifies CASSLSGGASDTQYF.

V gene TRBV9 combines with J gene TRBJ2-3, with D hard to call. The CDR3 extends over 15 amino acids. Germline loops: CDR1 SGDLS, CDR2 YYNGEE. The V end lost 3 bases, the J end lost 5 bases, and 16 bases lay between the germline ends. The CDR3 DNA follows: TGTGCCAGCAGCGAGGAATCCTGGGCAGGAGATACGCAGTATTTT. Translating it yields CASSEESWAGDTQYF.

This clonotype has at least ten counts. This rearrangement joins TRBV6-5 to TRBJ1-1; D possibly corresponds to TRBD1 (5 bases). Germline CDR1 is MNHEY and CDR2 is SVGAGI. This CDR3 region has 14 residues. Trimming left V 9 bases short and J 6 bases short, with 20 bases between. CDR3 sequence reads: CASQIGGGAPEAFF. The CDR3 coding sequence is TGTGCCAGTCAAATTGGGGGGGGAGCTCCTGAAGCTTTCTTT.

The chain joins TRBV2 to TRBJ2-5, with no clear D. Germline lookup yields CDR1 SNHLY and CDR2 FYNNEI. This CDR3 has 14 amino acids. V lost 0 bases and J 4 bases, leaving 9 bases between the germline ends. DNA of the CDR3: TGTGCCAGCAGTGAAGCCATGTCAGGAGAGACCCAGTACTTC. Protein product: CASSEAMSGETQYF.

This clonotype was seen at least ten times. V and J are TRBV3-1 and TRBJ2-2, with 7 bases fitting TRBD1. The CDR3 is made up of 15 amino acids. The germline V gene has CDR1 LGHDT and CDR2 YNNKEL (reference sequence). With V trimmed by 2 bases and J by 7 bases, 7 bases remained unmatched. The CDR3 sequence is CASSQLRDSFGELFF. The CDR3 nucleotides are TGTGCCAGCAGCCAACTCCGGGACAGCTTCGGGGAGCTGTTTTTT.